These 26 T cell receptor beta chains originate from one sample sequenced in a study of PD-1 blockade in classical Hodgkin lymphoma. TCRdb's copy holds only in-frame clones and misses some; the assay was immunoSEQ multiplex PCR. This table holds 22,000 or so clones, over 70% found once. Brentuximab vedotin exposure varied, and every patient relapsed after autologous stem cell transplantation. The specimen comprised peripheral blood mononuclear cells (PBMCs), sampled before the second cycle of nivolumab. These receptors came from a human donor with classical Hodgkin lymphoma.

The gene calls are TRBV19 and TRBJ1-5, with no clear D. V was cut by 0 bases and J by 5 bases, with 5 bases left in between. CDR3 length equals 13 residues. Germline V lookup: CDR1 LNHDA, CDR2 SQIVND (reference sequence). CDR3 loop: CASSIDRDQPQHF. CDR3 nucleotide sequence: TGTGCCAGTAGTATAGATCGAGATCAGCCCCAGCATTTT.

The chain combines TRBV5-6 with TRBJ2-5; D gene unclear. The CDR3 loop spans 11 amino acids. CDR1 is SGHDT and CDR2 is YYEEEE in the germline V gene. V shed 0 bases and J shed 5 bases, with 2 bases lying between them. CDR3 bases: TGTGCCAGCAGCTTGGTGGAGACCCAGTACTTC. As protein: CASSLVETQYF.

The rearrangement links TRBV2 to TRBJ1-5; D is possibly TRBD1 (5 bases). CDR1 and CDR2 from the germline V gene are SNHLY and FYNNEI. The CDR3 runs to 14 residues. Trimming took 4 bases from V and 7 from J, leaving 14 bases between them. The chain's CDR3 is CASSGYQGFQPQHF. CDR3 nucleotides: TGTGCCAGCAGTGGCTATCAGGGTTTCCAGCCCCAGCATTTT.

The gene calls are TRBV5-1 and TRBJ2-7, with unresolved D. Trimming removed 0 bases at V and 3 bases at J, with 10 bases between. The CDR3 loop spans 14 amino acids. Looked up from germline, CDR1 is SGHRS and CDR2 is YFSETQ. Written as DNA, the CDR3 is TGCGCCAGCAGCTTGGTAAATGGCGGCTACGAGCAGTACTTC. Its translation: CASSLVNGGYEQYF.

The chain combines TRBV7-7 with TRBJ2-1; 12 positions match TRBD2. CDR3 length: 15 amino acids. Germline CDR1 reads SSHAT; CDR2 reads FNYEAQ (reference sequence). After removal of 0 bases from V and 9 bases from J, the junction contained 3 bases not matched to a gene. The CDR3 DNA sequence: TGTGCCAGCAGCTTAGCGCTAGCGGGAGGGCGTGAGCAGTTCTTC. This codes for CASSLALAGGREQFF.

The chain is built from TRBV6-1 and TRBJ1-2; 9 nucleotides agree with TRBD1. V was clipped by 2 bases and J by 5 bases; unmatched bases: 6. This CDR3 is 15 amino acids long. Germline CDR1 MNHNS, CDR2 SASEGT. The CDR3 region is CASSETGGAGYGYTF. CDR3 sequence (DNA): TGTGCCAGCAGTGAAACAGGGGGCGCTGGATATGGCTACACCTTC.

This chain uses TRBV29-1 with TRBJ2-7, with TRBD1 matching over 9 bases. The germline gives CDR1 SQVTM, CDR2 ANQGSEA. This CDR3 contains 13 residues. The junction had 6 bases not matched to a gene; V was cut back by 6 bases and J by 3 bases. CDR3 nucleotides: TGCAGCGTCTTCACAGGGGGCCTCTACGAGCAGTACTTC. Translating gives CSVFTGGLYEQYF.

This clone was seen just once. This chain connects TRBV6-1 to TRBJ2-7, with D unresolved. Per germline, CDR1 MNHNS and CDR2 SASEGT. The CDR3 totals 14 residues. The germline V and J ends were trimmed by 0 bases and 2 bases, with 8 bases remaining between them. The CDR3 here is CASSEALPAYEQYF. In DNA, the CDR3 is TGTGCCAGCAGTGAAGCGCTTCCAGCCTACGAGCAGTACTTC.

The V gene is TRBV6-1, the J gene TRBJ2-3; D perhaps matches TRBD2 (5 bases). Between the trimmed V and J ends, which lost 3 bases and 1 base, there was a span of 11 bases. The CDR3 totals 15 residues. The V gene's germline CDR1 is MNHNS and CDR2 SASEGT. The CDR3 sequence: CASSDRTHRTDTQYF. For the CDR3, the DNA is TGTGCCAGCAGTGATAGGACTCACCGCACAGATACGCAGTATTTT.

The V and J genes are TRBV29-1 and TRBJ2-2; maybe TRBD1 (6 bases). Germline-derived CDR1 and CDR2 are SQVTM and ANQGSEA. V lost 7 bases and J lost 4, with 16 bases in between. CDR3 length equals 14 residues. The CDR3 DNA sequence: TGCAGCGGCTCCGGGACAAAGGGCACCGGGGAGCTGTTTTTT. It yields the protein CSGSGTKGTGELFF.

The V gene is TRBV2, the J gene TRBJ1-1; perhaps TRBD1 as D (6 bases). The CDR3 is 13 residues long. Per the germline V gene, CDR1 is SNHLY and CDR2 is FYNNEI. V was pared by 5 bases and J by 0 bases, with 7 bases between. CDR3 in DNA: TGTGCCAGCAGTACAGGGTTGAACACTGAAGCTTTCTTT. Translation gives CASSTGLNTEAFF.

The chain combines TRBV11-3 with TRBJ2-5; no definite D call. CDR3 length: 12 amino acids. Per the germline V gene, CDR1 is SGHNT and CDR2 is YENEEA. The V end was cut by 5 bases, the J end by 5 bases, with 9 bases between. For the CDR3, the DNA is TGTGCCAGCAGCACCTTGGGTGAGACCCAGTACTTC. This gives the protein CASSTLGETQYF. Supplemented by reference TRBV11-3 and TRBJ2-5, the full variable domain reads EAGVVQSPRYKIIEKKQPVAFWCNPISGHNTLYWYLQNLGQGPELLIRYENEEAVDDSQLPKDRFSAERLKGVDSTLKIQPAELGDSAVYLCASSTLGETQYFGPGTRLLVL.

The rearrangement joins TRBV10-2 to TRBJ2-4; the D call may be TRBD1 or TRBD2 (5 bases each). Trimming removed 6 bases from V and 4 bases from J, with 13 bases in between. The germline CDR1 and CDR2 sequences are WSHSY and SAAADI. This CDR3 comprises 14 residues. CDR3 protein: CASRAGWGKNIQYF. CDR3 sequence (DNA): TGCGCCAGCAGAGCAGGGTGGGGGAAAAACATTCAGTACTTC.

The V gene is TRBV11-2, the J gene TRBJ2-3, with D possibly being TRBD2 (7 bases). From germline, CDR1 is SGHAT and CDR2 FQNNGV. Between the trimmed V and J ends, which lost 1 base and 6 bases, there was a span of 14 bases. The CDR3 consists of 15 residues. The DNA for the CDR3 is TGTGCCAGCAGCTTAGCGGGGGCGGGAGTGGATACGCAGTATTTT. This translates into CASSLAGAGVDTQYF.

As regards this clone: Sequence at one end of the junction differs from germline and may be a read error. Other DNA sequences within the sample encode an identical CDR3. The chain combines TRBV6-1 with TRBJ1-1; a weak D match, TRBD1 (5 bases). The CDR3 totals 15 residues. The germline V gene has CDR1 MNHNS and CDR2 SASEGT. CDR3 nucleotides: TGCGCCAGCATCCTAGGGCGGGGGGAGAGGACTGAAGCTTTCTTT. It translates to CASILGRGERTEAFF.

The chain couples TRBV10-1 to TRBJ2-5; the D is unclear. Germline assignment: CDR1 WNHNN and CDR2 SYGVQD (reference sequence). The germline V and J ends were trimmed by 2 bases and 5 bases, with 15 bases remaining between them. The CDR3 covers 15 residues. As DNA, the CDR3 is TGCGCCAGCAGTGAGGACACCTTTTCTAAGGAGACCCAGTACTTC. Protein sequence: CASSEDTFSKETQYF.

This CDR3 is CAWSVLLGSEAFF. As DNA, the CDR3 is TGTGCCTGGAGTGTACTGTTGGGGTCTGAAGCTTTCTTT. This chain uses TRBV30 with TRBJ1-1; D remains ambiguous. The CDR3 covers 13 residues. The V end was cut by 0 bases, the J end by 6 bases, with 11 bases between. Germline V CDR1 and CDR2: GTSNPN, SVGIG (reference sequence).

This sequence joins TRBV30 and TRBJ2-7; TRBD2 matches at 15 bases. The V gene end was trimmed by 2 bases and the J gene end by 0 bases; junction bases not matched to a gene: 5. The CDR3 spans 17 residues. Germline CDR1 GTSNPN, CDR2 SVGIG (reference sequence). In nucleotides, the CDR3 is TGTGCCTGGAGTCCGGGACTAGCGGGAGGCCTCTCCTACGAGCAGTACTTC. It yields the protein CAWSPGLAGGLSYEQYF. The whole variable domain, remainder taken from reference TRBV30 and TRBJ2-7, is SQTIHQWPATLVQPVGSPLSLECTVEGTSNPNLYWYRQAAGRGLQLLFYSVGIGQISSEVPQNLSASRPQDRQFILSSKKLLLSDSGFYLCAWSPGLAGGLSYEQYFGPGTRLTVT.

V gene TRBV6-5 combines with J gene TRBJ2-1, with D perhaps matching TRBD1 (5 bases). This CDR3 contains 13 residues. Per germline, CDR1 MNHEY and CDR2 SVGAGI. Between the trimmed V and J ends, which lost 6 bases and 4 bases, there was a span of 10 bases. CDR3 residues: CASSRTHYNEQFF. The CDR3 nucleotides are TGTGCCAGCAGCCGGACACATTACAATGAGCAGTTCTTC.

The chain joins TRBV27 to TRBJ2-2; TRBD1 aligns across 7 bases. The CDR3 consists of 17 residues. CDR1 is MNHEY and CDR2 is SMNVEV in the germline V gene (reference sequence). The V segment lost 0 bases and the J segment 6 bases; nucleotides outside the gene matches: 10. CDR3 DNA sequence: TGTGCCAGCAGTTTATCCCCGACAGGGAAGGTGTCCGGGGAGCTGTTTTTT. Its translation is CASSLSPTGKVSGELFF.

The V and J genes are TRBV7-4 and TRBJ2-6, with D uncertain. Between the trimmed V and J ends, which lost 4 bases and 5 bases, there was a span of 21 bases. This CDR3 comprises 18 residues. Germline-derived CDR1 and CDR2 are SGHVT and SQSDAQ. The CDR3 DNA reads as TGTGCCAGCAGCTCTGAACCAAGCTCACAAAGTCGGGCCAACGTCCTGACTTTC. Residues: CASSSEPSSQSRANVLTF. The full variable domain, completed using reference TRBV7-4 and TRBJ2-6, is GAGVSQSPRYKVAKRGRDVALRCDSISGHVTLYWYRQTLGQGSEVLTYSQSDAQRDKSGRPSGRFSAERPERSVSTLKIQRTEQGDSAVYLCASSSEPSSQSRANVLTFGAGSRLTVL.

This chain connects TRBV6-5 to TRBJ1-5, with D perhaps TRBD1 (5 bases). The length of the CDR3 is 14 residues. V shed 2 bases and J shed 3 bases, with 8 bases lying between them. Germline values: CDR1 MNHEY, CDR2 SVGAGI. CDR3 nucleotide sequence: TGTGCCAGCAGTTACCGACAGATCAATCAGCCCCAGCATTTT. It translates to CASSYRQINQPQHF.

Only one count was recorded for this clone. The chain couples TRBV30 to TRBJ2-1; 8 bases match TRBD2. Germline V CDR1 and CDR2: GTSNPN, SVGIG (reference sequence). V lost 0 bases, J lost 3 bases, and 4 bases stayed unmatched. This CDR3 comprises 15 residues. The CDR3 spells CAWSVWLAGYNEQFF. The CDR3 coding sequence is TGTGCCTGGAGTGTTTGGCTAGCGGGCTACAATGAGCAGTTCTTC.

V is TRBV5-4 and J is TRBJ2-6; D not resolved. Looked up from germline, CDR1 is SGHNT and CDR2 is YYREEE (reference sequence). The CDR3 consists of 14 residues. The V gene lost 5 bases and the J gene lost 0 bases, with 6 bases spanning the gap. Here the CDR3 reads CASSDTSGANVLTF. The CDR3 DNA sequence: TGTGCCAGCAGTGATACCTCTGGGGCCAACGTCCTGACTTTC. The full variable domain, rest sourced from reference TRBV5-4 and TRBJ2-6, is ETGVTQSPTHLIKTRGQQVTLRCSSQSGHNTVSWYQQALGQGPQFIFQYYREEENGRGNFPPRFSGLQFPNYSSELNVNALELDDSALYLCASSDTSGANVLTFGAGSRLTVL.

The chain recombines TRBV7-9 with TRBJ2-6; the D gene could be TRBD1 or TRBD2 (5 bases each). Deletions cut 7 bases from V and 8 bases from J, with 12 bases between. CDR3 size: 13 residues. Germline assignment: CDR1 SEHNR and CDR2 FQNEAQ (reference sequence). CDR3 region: CASTNEGTNVLTF. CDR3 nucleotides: TGTGCCAGCACGAATGAGGGGACCAACGTCCTGACTTTC.

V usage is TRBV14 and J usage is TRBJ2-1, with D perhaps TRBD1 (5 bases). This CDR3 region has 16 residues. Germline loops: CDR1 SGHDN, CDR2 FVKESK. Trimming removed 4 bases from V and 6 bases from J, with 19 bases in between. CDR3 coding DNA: TGTGCCAGCAGCCGGAGAGACAGCATAATTGTCAATGAGCAGTTCTTC. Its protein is CASSRRDSIIVNEQFF. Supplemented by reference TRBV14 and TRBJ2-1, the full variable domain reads EAGVTQFPSHSVIEKGQTVTLRCDPISGHDNLYWYRRVMGKEIKFLLHFVKESKQDESGMPNNRFLAERTGGTYSTLKVQPAELEDSGVYFCASSRRDSIIVNEQFFGPGTRLTVL.